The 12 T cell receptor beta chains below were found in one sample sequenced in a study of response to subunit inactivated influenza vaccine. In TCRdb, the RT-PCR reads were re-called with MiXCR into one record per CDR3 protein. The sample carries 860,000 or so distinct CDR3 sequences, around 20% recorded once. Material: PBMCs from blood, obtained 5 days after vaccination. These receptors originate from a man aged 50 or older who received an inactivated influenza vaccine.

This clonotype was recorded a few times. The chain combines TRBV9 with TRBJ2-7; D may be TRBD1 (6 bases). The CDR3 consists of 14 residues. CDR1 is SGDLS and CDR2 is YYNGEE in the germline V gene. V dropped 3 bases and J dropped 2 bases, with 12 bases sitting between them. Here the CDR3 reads CASSATGVTYEQYF. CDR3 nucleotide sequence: TGTGCCAGCAGCGCGACAGGAGTTACCTACGAGCAGTACTTC.

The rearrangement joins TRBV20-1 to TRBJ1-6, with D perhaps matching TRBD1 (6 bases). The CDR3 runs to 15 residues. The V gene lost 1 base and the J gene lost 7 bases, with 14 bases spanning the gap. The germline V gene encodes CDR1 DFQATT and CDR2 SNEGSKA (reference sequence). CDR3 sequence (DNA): TGCAGTGCTAGAGGCCCGGACAGACTCAATTCACCCCTCCACTTT. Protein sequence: CSARGPDRLNSPLHF.

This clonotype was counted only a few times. Here the CDR3 reads CASSLEPYRYGYTF. The CDR3 region has the DNA TGCGCCAGCAGCTTGGAACCTTACCGCTATGGCTACACCTTC. This chain connects TRBV5-1 to TRBJ1-2; no clear D gene. The CDR3 runs to 14 residues. CDR1 SGHRS and CDR2 YFSETQ come from the germline V gene. The V end was cut by 0 bases, the J end by 4 bases, with 10 bases between.

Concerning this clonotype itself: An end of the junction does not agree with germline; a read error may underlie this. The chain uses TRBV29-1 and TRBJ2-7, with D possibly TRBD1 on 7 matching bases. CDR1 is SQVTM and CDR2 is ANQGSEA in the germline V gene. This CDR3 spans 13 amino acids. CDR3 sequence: CSVLTGRSSEQYF. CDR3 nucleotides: TGCAGCGTCCTGACAGGGAGGTCCTCCGAGCAGTACTTC.

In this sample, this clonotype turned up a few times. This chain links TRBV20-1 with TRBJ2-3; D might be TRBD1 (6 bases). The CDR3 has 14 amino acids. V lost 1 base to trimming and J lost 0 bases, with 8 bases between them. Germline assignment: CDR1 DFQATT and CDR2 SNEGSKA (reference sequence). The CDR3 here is CSARVGASTDTQYF. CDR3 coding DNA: TGCAGTGCTAGAGTGGGGGCTAGCACAGATACGCAGTATTTT.

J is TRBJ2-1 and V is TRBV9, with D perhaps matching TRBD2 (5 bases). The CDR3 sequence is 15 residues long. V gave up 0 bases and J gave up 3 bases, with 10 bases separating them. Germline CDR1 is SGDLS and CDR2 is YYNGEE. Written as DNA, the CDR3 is TGTGCCAGCAGCGTAGTTTCCGGGAACTACAATGAGCAGTTCTTC. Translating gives CASSVVSGNYNEQFF.

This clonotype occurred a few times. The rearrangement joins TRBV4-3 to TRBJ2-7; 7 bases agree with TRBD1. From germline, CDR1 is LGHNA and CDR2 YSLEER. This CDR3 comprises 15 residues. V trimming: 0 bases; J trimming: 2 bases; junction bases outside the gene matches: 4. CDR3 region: CASSQDPRGPYEQYF. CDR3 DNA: TGCGCCAGCAGCCAAGATCCAAGGGGGCCCTACGAGCAGTACTTC.

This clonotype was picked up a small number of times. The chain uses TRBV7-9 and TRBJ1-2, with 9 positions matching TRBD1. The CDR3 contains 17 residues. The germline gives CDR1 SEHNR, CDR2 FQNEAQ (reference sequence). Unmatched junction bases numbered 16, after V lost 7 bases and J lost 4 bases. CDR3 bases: TGTGCCAGCACCTTTGGGACCGGGACAGGGACTGTCTATGGCTACACCTTC. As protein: CASTFGTGTGTVYGYTF. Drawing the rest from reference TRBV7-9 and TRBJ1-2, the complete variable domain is DTGVSQNPRHKITKRGQNVTFRCDPISEHNRLYWYRQTLGQGPEFLTYFQNEAQLEKSRLLSDRFSAERPKGSFSTLEIQRTEQGDSAMYLCASTFGTGTGTVYGYTFGSGTRLTVV.

CDR3 protein: CASSFSHVGPSYNEQFF. CDR3 DNA: TGTGCCAGCAGCTTTAGCCATGTGGGCCCCTCCTACAATGAGCAGTTCTTC. The rearrangement links TRBV7-9 to TRBJ2-1; D gene unclear. From germline, CDR1 is SEHNR and CDR2 FQNEAQ (reference sequence). The V and J ends lost 3 bases and 0 bases respectively, with 15 bases between them. The CDR3 is made up of 17 amino acids.

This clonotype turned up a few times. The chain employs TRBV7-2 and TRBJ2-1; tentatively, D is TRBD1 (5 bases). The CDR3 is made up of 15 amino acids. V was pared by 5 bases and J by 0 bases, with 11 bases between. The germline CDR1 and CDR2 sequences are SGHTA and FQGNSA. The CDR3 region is CASSPDSYSYNEQFF. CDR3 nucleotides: TGTGCCAGCAGCCCAGACAGTTACTCCTACAATGAGCAGTTCTTC. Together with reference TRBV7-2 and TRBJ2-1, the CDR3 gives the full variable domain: GAGVSQSPSNKVTEKGKDVELRCDPISGHTALYWYRQSLGQGLEFLIYFQGNSAPDKSGLPSDRFSAERTGGSVSTLTIQRTQQEDSAVYLCASSPDSYSYNEQFFGPGTRLTVL.

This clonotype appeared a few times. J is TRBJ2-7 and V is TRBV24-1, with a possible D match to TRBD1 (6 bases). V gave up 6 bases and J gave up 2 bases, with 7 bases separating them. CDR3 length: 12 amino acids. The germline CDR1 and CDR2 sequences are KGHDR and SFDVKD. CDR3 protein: CATSTGTYEQYF. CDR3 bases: TGTGCCACCAGTACAGGGACCTACGAGCAGTACTTC.

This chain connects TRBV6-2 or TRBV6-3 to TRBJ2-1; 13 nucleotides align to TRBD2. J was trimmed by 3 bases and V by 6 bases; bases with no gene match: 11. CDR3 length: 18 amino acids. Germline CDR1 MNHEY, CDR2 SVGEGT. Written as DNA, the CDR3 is TGTGCCAGCAGCCAAGGGGCGACTAGCGGGAGGTTCTACAATGAGCAGTTCTTC. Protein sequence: CASSQGATSGRFYNEQFF.